This T cell receptor beta chain was sequenced for a study of blood T cell repertoires in COVID-19. Germline lookup yields CDR1 SGHTA and CDR2 FQGTGA. Trimming removed 1 base at V and 7 bases at J, with 13 bases between. The length of the CDR3 is 14 residues. Libraries were prepared by immunoSEQ multiplex PCR; TCRdb keeps only in-frame clonotypes and omits some of them. The sample records some 70,000 clones, roughly 87% being singletons. The clonotype originates from a man aged 50-60 years with active COVID-19. The V call is TRBV7-3, the J call TRBJ1-2, with D tentatively TRBD1 (6 bases). The sequenced material came from peripheral blood. Written as DNA, the CDR3 is TGTGCCAGCAGCTTAAGGGGGGGCGTAGGTGGCTACACCTTC. This encodes CASSLRGGVGGYTF.